This T cell receptor (beta chain) was found in a study of B cell selection in AIRE deficiency. Trimming removed 1 base from V and 5 bases from J, with 6 bases in between. The CDR3 is 12 residues long. Germline CDR1 is SGHDT and CDR2 is YYEEEE. Profiling relied on immunoSEQ multiplex PCR, and the TCRdb table lists in-frame clones only, not all of them. The sample has about 19,000 clones; just over 90% are singletons. Regulatory T cells were sorted as CD4+CD25hiCD127low/negative. The TCR sequence derives from a human donor in good health. Sequencing used CD4+CD25+ Tregs sorted from PBMCs. The rearrangement uses TRBV5-6 and TRBJ2-5; D remains unclear. This CDR3 reads CASSLPGETQYF. In DNA, the CDR3 is TGTGCCAGCAGCTTGCCTGGGGAGACCCAGTACTTC.